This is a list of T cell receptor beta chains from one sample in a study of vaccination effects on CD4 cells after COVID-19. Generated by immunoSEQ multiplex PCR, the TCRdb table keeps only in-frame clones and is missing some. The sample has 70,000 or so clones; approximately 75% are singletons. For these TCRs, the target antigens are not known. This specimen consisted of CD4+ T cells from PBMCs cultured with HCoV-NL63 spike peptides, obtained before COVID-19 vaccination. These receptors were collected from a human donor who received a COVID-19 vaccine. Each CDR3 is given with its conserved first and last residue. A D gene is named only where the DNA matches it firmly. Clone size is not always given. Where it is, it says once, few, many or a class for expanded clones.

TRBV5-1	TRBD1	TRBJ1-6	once	CASSSGQTSLALHF	TGCGCCAGCAGCTCGGGACAGACCTCTCTGGCCCTCCACTTT
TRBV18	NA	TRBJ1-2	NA	CASSPGTDLYGYTF	TGTGCCAGCTCACCGGGTACAGACCTCTATGGCTACACCTTC
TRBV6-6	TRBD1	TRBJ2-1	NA	CASSYGGTGGDEQFF	TGTGCCAGCAGTTATGGCGGGACAGGGGGGGATGAGCAGTTCTTC
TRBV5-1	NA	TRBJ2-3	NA	CASSSFADTQYF	TGCGCCAGCAGCTCATTTGCAGATACGCAGTATTTT
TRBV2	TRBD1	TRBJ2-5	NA	CASSPGQPQETQYF	TGTGCCAGCAGCCCGGGACAGCCCCAAGAGACCCAGTACTTC
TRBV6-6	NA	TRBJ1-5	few	CASSSLVGNNQPQHF	TGTGCCAGCAGCTCCCTCGTCGGAAACAATCAGCCCCAGCATTTT
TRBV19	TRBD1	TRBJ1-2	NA	CASSADRGTFNYGYTF	TGTGCCAGTAGTGCGGACAGGGGCACTTTTAACTATGGCTACACCTTC
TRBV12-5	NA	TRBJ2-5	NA	CASGERGGETQYF	TGTGCTAGTGGTGAACGGGGTGGGGAGACCCAGTACTTC
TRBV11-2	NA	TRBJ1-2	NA	CASSTRTETYGYTF	TGTGCCAGCAGCACCCGGACAGAGACCTATGGCTACACCTTC
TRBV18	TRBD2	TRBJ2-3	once	CASSPPALAGGADTQYF	TGTGCCAGCTCACCCCCCGCCCTAGCGGGGGGGGCAGATACGCAGTATTTT
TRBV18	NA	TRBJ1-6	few	CASSRTALSNSPLHF	TGTGCCAGCTCAAGGACCGCACTTTCTAATTCACCCCTCCACTTT
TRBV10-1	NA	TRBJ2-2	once	CASSESRTNTGELFF	TGCGCCAGCAGTGAGTCGAGGACGAACACCGGGGAGCTGTTTTTT
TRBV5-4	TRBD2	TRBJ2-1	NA	CASSFGVAGEDEQFF	TGTGCCAGCAGCTTTGGGGTAGCGGGGGAGGATGAGCAGTTCTTC
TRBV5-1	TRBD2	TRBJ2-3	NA	CASSLAAGGLGDTQYF	TGCGCCAGCAGCTTGGCAGCGGGGGGACTTGGGGATACGCAGTATTTT
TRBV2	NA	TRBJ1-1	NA	CASTARRPAEAFF	TGTGCCAGCACCGCAAGGAGGCCGGCTGAAGCTTTCTTT
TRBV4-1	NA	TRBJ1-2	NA	CASSPPRGRGPSYTF	TGCGCCAGCAGCCCCCCAAGGGGTCGAGGGCCAAGCTACACCTTC
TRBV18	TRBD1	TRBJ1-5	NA	CASSPSGGGQPQHF	TGTGCCAGCTCACCATCAGGGGGAGGTCAGCCCCAGCATTTT
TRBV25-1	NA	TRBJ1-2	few	CASSDSGMGLSYGYTF	TGTGCCAGCAGTGACTCAGGGATGGGGCTTAGCTATGGCTACACCTTC
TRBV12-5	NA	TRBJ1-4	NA	CASGLGGANEGKLFF	TGTGCTAGTGGTTTGGGGGGTGCTAATGAGGGAAAACTGTTTTTT
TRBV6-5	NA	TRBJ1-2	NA	CASKRDAGGYTF	TGTGCCAGCAAGCGGGACGCCGGTGGCTACACCTTC
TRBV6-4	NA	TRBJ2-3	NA	CASSKLAGSAQYF	TGTGCCAGCAGTAAACTAGCCGGCAGTGCGCAGTATTTT
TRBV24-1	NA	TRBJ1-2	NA	CATSRDNYGYTF	TGTGCCACCAGCAGGGACAACTATGGCTACACCTTC
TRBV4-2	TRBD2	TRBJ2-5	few	CASSQDAAGAVETQYF	TGTGCCAGCAGCCAAGATGCAGCGGGGGCTGTAGAGACCCAGTACTTC
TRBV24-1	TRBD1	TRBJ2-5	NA	CATSDSDRGETQYF	TGTGCCACCAGTGATTCCGACAGGGGAGAGACCCAGTACTTC
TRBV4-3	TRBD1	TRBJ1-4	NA	CASSQRWDSSNEKLFF	TGCGCCAGCAGCCAAAGATGGGACAGTTCTAATGAAAAACTGTTTTTT
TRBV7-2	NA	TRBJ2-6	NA	CASSLLFEASSSGANVLTF	TGTGCCAGCAGCTTATTATTCGAGGCCTCAAGCTCTGGGGCCAACGTCCTGACTTTC
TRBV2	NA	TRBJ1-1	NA	CASSDSPQAFF	TGTGCCAGCAGCGACTCTCCCCAAGCTTTCTTT
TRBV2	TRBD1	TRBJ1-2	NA	CASMTGLNYGYTF	TGTGCCAGCATGACAGGGCTTAACTATGGCTACACCTTC
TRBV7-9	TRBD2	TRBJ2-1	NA	CASSSSGQYNEQFF	TGTGCCAGCAGCTCTAGCGGTCAATACAATGAGCAGTTCTTC
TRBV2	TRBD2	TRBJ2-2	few	CASRSGVNTGELFF	TGTGCCAGCAGAAGCGGGGTAAACACCGGGGAGCTGTTTTTT
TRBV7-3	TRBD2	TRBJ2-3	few	CASSSGLAADTQYF	TGTGCCAGCAGCTCGGGACTAGCCGCAGATACGCAGTATTTT
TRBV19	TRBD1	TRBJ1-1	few	CASRRGQGGTEAFF	TGTGCCAGTAGAAGAGGACAGGGCGGCACTGAAGCTTTCTTT
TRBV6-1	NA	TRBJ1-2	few	CASSESLANYGYTF	TGTGCCAGCAGTGAATCCTTGGCGAACTATGGCTACACCTTC
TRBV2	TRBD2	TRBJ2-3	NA	CASSSGGAWDTQYF	TGTGCCAGCAGTTCGGGGGGGGCCTGGGATACGCAGTATTTT
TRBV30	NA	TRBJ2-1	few	CAWSPTPQRSSYNEQFF	TGTGCCTGGAGCCCAACCCCACAGCGGAGCTCCTACAATGAGCAGTTCTTC
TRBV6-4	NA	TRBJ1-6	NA	CASSDEVGSPLHF	TGTGCCAGCAGTGACGAGGTTGGATCACCCCTCCACTTT
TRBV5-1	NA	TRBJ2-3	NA	CASSLEGGGLDTQYF	TGCGCCAGCAGCTTGGAGGGAGGGGGGCTAGATACGCAGTATTTT
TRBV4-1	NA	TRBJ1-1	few	CASSQFRVNTEAFF	TGCGCCAGCAGCCAATTCAGGGTGAACACTGAAGCTTTCTTT
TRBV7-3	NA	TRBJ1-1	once	CASSLQMNTEAFF	TGTGCCAGCAGCTTACAGATGAACACTGAAGCTTTCTTT
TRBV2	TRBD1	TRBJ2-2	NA	CASSGTGSNTGELFF	TGTGCCAGCAGTGGGACAGGTTCGAACACCGGGGAGCTGTTTTTT
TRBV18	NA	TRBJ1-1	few	CASSPTGAGTEAFF	TGTGCCAGCTCACCAACGGGGGCTGGTACTGAAGCTTTCTTT
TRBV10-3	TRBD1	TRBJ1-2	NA	CAIRPFDRDDGYTF	TGTGCCATCAGACCCTTCGACAGGGACGATGGCTACACCTTC
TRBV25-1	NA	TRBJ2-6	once	CASGRDSGANVLTF	TGTGCCAGCGGGCGAGACTCTGGGGCCAACGTCCTGACTTTC
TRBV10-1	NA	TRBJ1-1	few	CASSYDGRLAFF	TGCGCCAGCAGTTATGACGGGCGCTTGGCTTTCTTT
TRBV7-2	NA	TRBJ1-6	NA	CASSLGAAVTLYNSPLHF	TGTGCCAGCAGCTTAGGGGCAGCCGTAACCCTTTATAATTCACCCCTCCACTTT
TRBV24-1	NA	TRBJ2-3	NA	CATSDFGQSTDTQYF	TGTGCCACCAGTGATTTTGGGCAGTCCACAGATACGCAGTATTTT
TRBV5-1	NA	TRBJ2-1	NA	CASSLIVDLNEQFF	TGCGCCAGCAGCTTGATCGTAGACCTCAATGAGCAGTTCTTC
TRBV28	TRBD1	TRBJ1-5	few	CATRQGAGNQPQHF	TGTGCCACCCGACAGGGGGCCGGCAATCAGCCCCAGCATTTT
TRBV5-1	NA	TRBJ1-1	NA	CASSGTQMNTEAFF	TGCGCCAGCAGCGGAACGCAGATGAACACTGAAGCTTTCTTT
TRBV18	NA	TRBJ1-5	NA	CASSPGQDQPQHF	TGTGCCAGCTCACCGGGACAAGATCAGCCCCAGCATTTT